Listed here are 19 T cell receptor beta chains from one sample, sequenced in a study of blood T cell repertoires in COVID-19. Only in-frame clones appear in the TCRdb table, and some are missing; sequencing was by immunoSEQ multiplex PCR. This table has 60,000 to 75,000 clones, about 88% appearing once. The sample consisted of peripheral blood. The receptors come from a human donor in a cohort sampled during active COVID-19.

This chain uses TRBV7-9 with TRBJ2-1; D not certain. The V gene's germline CDR1 is SEHNR and CDR2 FQNEAQ (reference sequence). Trimming removed 5 bases from V and 0 bases from J, with 17 bases in between. This CDR3 has 17 residues. The CDR3 sequence: CASSRRTTVPSYNEQFF. In DNA form, the CDR3 reads TGTGCCAGCAGCCGCCGAACCACAGTTCCCTCCTACAATGAGCAGTTCTTC.

V usage is TRBV28 and J usage is TRBJ1-6, with TRBD1 identical over 8 bases. The CDR3 consists of 15 residues. V trimming: 4 bases; J trimming: 9 bases; junction bases outside the gene matches: 8. CDR1 and CDR2 (germline): MDHEN, SYDVKM. The CDR3 spells CASSYHRGTGSPLHF. DNA of the CDR3: TGTGCCAGCAGTTACCACAGGGGGACTGGTTCACCCCTCCACTTT.

The J gene is TRBJ1-2, the V gene TRBV5-6, with D tentatively TRBD1 (5 bases). Trimming stripped 0 bases from V and 7 bases from J, with 7 bases between. The germline V gene encodes CDR1 SGHDT and CDR2 YYEEEE. CDR3 length: 12 residues. The CDR3 spells CASSLGTIGYTF. The CDR3 bases are TGTGCCAGCAGCTTGGGGACAATTGGCTACACCTTC. The whole variable domain, filled in from reference TRBV5-6 and TRBJ1-2, reads DAGVTQSPTHLIKTRGQQVTLRCSPKSGHDTVSWYQQALGQGPQFIFQYYEEEERQRGNFPDRFSGHQFPNYSSELNVNALLLGDSALYLCASSLGTIGYTFGSGTRLTVV.

This clone was found a few times. Other nucleotide sequences in the sample specify the same CDR3. J is TRBJ1-3 and V is TRBV11-3; TRBD1 agrees at 10 bases. CDR3 length: 15 amino acids. Trimming removed 6 bases from V and 2 bases from J; junction bases left unmatched: 4. Germline V CDR1 and CDR2: SGHNT, YENEEA. CDR3 in amino acids: CASSPGQGPGNTIYF. The DNA of the CDR3 is TGTGCCAGCAGTCCGGGACAGGGGCCTGGAAACACCATATATTTT.

The chain uses TRBV20-1 and TRBJ1-1; the D is unclear. The CDR3 consists of 11 residues. From germline, CDR1 is DFQATT and CDR2 SNEGSKA (reference sequence). Trimming stripped 7 bases from V and 3 bases from J, with 9 bases between. The CDR3 sequence: CSGEGYTEAFF. The DNA of the CDR3 is TGCAGTGGGGAGGGATACACTGAAGCTTTCTTT.

This clone appeared a few times. This chain joins TRBV11-2 and TRBJ2-1; TRBD2 might be the D (5 bases). V was clipped by 5 bases and J by 0 bases, with 11 bases between them. The CDR3 contains 15 residues. The germline V gene has CDR1 SGHAT and CDR2 FQNNGV. The DNA for the CDR3 is TGTGCCAGCAGCCTTACTAGTACCTCCTACAATGAGCAGTTCTTC. Its translation is CASSLTSTSYNEQFF.

This chain uses TRBV4-3 with TRBJ1-3; 10 bases match TRBD1. From germline, CDR1 is LGHNA and CDR2 YSLEER. The CDR3 spans 18 residues. V shed 0 bases and J 0 bases; nucleotides not matched to a gene: 5. The CDR3 DNA reads as TGCGCCAGCAGCCAAGATGGGAGGACAGGGGGCTCTGGAAACACCATATATTTT. Its protein is CASSQDGRTGGSGNTIYF.

The CDR3 DNA sequence: TGTGCCAGCAGTTACTATCGGACAGGGGATGGCTACACCTTC. It translates to CASSYYRTGDGYTF. The chain has TRBV6-6 and TRBJ1-2; 9 bases line up with TRBD1. Germline V gene lookup returns CDR1 MNHNY and CDR2 SVGAGI (reference sequence). The CDR3 runs to 14 residues. J was trimmed by 6 bases and V by 1 base; bases with no gene match: 3.

Notes on this clone: One end of the junction does not line up with germline, which may come from a read error. CDR3 sequence (DNA): TGCGCCAGCAGCCAAGCGGTCGGACTAGTCATCTTC. Its translation is CASSQAVGLVIF. V usage is TRBV4-1 and J usage is TRBJ2-1; 7 positions agree with TRBD2. CDR1 and CDR2 (germline): MGHRA, YSYEKL. CDR3 size: 12 residues.

This CDR3 reads CASSEEKALGSGYTF. CDR3 in DNA: TGTGCCAGCAGTGAAGAGAAGGCCCTCGGGTCTGGCTACACCTTC. This chain connects TRBV6-1 to TRBJ1-2; D not certain. The CDR3 covers 15 residues. Per the germline V gene, CDR1 is MNHNS and CDR2 is SASEGT. V lost 1 base to trimming and J lost 7 bases, with 16 bases between them.

The V and J genes are TRBV6-1 and TRBJ2-1, with TRBD2 matching 8 bases. This CDR3 is 19 amino acids long. Losses at the gene ends were 4 bases for V and 9 bases for J; bases not matched to a gene: 23. Germline V gene lookup returns CDR1 MNHNS and CDR2 SASEGT. The CDR3 region has the DNA TGTGCCAGCAGTGGTCTGGCCCGAGCGGGGGCGCTCTTAGGGGGTGAGCAGTTCTTC. It specifies CASSGLARAGALLGGEQFF.

This clone was counted a single time. The V and J genes are TRBV7-2 and TRBJ2-7, with 7 bases matching TRBD2. Germline lookup yields CDR1 SGHTA and CDR2 FQGNSA. The J segment lost 6 bases and the V segment lost 0 bases, leaving 2 bases of the junction unmatched. CDR3 length: 13 amino acids. The CDR3 sequence is CASSLAWGGEQYF. The CDR3 DNA is TGTGCCAGCAGCTTAGCTTGGGGGGGCGAGCAGTACTTC.

The chain combines TRBV4-2 with TRBJ1-2; weak D call: TRBD1 (6 bases). In germline, CDR1 is LGHNA, CDR2 YNFKEQ. The CDR3 contains 15 residues. The V gene lost 0 bases and the J gene lost 7 bases, with 15 bases spanning the gap. The DNA for the CDR3 is TGTGCCAGCAGCCAAGATGTGCGGGGGGGGCCTGGCTACACCTTC. Protein product: CASSQDVRGGPGYTF.

The chain is built from TRBV11-2 and TRBJ2-1, with 8 nucleotides matching TRBD2. The length of the CDR3 is 15 residues. Trimming at V came to 1 base and at J to 5 bases, leaving 4 bases not matched to a gene. Germline V gives CDR1 SGHAT, CDR2 FQNNGV. The CDR3 protein is CASSLGVSGDNEQFF. The CDR3, as DNA: TGTGCCAGCAGCTTAGGGGTTAGCGGGGACAATGAGCAGTTCTTC.

The chain carries TRBV6-2 or TRBV6-3 and TRBJ2-7; no definite D call. This CDR3 has 13 residues. CDR1 is MNHEY and CDR2 is SVGEGT in the germline V gene. Trimming pared 1 base from V and 2 bases from J, leaving 6 bases between. CDR3 protein: CASSYYMAYEQYF. CDR3 nucleotides: TGTGCCAGCAGTTACTACATGGCCTACGAGCAGTACTTC.

This clone was seen only a few times. This chain uses TRBV3-1 (or the pseudogene TRBV3-2) with TRBJ1-5, with 10 nucleotides matching TRBD1. Germline V gives CDR1 LGHDT, CDR2 YNNKEL (reference sequence). The CDR3 is made up of 14 amino acids. V dropped 4 bases and J dropped 5; count of bases not matched to a gene: 2. The CDR3 region has the DNA TGTGCCAGCAGCCTCGGGACAGGGGATCAGCCCCAGCATTTT. Translating gives CASSLGTGDQPQHF.

The chain recombines TRBV21-1 with TRBJ2-1; the D call TRBD2 from the table was never checked on the DNA. TRBV21-1 counts as a pseudogene. The CDR3 is 15 residues long. The CDR3 is CASSKSIRSYNEQFF. CDR3 bases: TGTGCCAGCAGCAAATCGATACGGTCCTACAATGAGCAGTTCTTC.

CDR3 coding DNA: TGTGCCAGCAGCTTAGGGACTAGCGGGGACAATGAGCAGTTCTTC. It specifies CASSLGTSGDNEQFF. The gene calls are TRBV7-2 and TRBJ2-1, with TRBD2 identical over 12 bases. J was trimmed by 5 bases and V by 1 base; bases with no gene match: 0. The CDR3 spans 15 residues. In germline, CDR1 is SGHTA, CDR2 FQGNSA.

This rearrangement joins TRBV12-3 or TRBV12-4 to TRBJ1-1, with D hard to call. With 3 bases removed from V and 8 bases from J, the gap between germline ends came to 7 bases. There are 11 residues in the CDR3. As DNA, the CDR3 is TGTGCCAGCAGTTTGGACTACGAAGCTTTCTTT. Encoded protein: CASSLDYEAFF.